This T cell receptor beta chain appears in the sequencing data of a study of blood T cell repertoires in COVID-19. Study information: Researchers got acute and convalescent COVID-19 samples from the United States, Italy and Spain. PBMCs, B-cell-depleted T cells, or T cells were the source of the cDNA or gDNA that made up the material.

In the original workflow: How many nucleated cells were present was estimated from reference gene primer amplification. Clones were read by immunoSEQ multiplex PCR, and TCRdb kept only the in-frame ones, dropping some. That table is the source of V, J and clone size, and D and trimming were worked out from the DNA. The data contain roughly 80,000 clones, about nine tenths of them seen just once; the ten biggest clones take up about 17%. Looked up from germline, CDR1 is SGHDN and CDR2 is FVKESK. Trimming cost V 4 bases and J 1 base, with 10 bases left between them. This CDR3 region has 14 residues. The TCR sequence derives from an elderly woman with active or convalescent COVID-19. Sequenced: peripheral blood. The rearrangement uses TRBV14 and TRBJ1-2, with D possibly being TRBD1 (5 bases). The CDR3 DNA reads as TGTGCCAGCAGCCCAACAGGATTTAACTATGGCTACACCTTC. Amino acids: CASSPTGFNYGYTF.